Listed below are T cell receptor beta chains from one sample, sequenced in a study of T cell responses to AZD1222 COVID-19 vaccine. The table came from immunoSEQ multiplex PCR; TCRdb's copy has only in-frame clones and leaves some out. The table records 100,000 to 130,000 clones, about 92% of them present only once. The sequenced sample was peripheral blood, obtained on day 0 of MenACWY control vaccination. Source of these receptors: an adult in good health. Each CDR3 is given with its conserved first and last residue. A D gene is named only where the DNA matches it firmly. Clone size is shown for a subset of rows, as once, few, many or a class of expanded clone.

abundance,d_gene,v_gene,j_gene,CDR3aa,CDR3nt
once,TRBD1,TRBV6-6,TRBJ1-1,CASSYSTGQTEAFF,TGTGCCAGCAGTTACTCGACAGGGCAAACTGAAGCTTTCTTT
NA,TRBD1,TRBV29-1,TRBJ1-2,CSVAGGNYGYTF,TGCAGCGTTGCAGGGGGTAACTATGGCTACACCTTC
once,TRBD2,TRBV10-2,TRBJ2-1,CASLILAGGHNEQFF,TGCGCCAGCCTTATACTAGCGGGGGGTCACAATGAGCAGTTCTTC
NA,NA,TRBV5-1,TRBJ1-2,CASRSGTDHGYTF,TGCGCCAGCAGATCCGGGACGGACCATGGCTACACCTTC
NA,NA,TRBV12-3/TRBV12-4,TRBJ1-1,CASTLQEKIEAFF,TGTGCCAGCACTCTACAGGAAAAAATTGAAGCTTTCTTT
NA,NA,TRBV10-3,TRBJ1-4,CAISESGEGLFF,TGTGCCATCAGTGAGTCAGGGGAGGGACTGTTTTTT
NA,TRBD2,TRBV6-5,TRBJ2-1,CASNTGLAGEVEQFF,TGTGCCAGCAATACCGGACTAGCGGGGGAGGTTGAGCAGTTCTTC
NA,TRBD2,TRBV9,TRBJ2-1,CASSVGLAAFNEQFF,TGTGCCAGCAGCGTGGGACTAGCGGCTTTCAATGAGCAGTTCTTC
NA,NA,TRBV11-2,TRBJ1-6,CASRQTKDGYNSPLHF,TGTGCCAGCCGACAAACCAAGGACGGCTATAATTCACCCCTCCACTTT
NA,TRBD1,TRBV5-1,TRBJ2-7,CASRPDRVSSYEQYF,TGCGCCAGCAGGCCTGACAGGGTTAGCTCCTACGAGCAGTACTTC
NA,TRBD2,TRBV27,TRBJ2-3,CASSLGTRHTDTQYF,TGTGCCAGCAGTCTCGGGACTAGACACACAGATACGCAGTATTTT
NA,NA,TRBV6-2/TRBV6-3,TRBJ1-2,CASSSGETYGYTF,TGTGCCAGCAGCTCGGGTGAGACCTATGGCTACACCTTC
NA,NA,TRBV5-1,TRBJ1-2,CASSLEGDGYGYTF,TGCGCCAGCAGCTTGGAAGGGGACGGCTATGGCTACACCTTC
NA,NA,TRBV6-5,TRBJ1-2,CATGKGYGYTF,TGTGCCACCGGGAAGGGCTATGGCTACACCTTC
once,TRBD1,TRBV7-9,TRBJ2-2,CASSPRDRRRTGELFF,TGTGCCAGCAGCCCCCGGGACAGAAGACGCACCGGGGAGCTGTTTTTT
once,TRBD1,TRBV27,TRBJ1-4,CASTTGTGVEKLFF,TGTGCCAGCACTACCGGGACAGGAGTTGAAAAACTGTTTTTT
NA,NA,TRBV5-5,TRBJ1-3,CASSSWTANSGNTIYF,TGTGCCAGCAGCTCTTGGACTGCAAACTCTGGAAACACCATATATTTT
NA,NA,TRBV9,TRBJ1-1,CASSVGGINTEAFF,TGTGCCAGCAGCGTAGGGGGTATTAACACTGAAGCTTTCTTT
NA,TRBD2,TRBV7-2,TRBJ2-5,CASSLAGSGGAGETQYF,TGTGCCAGCAGTTTAGCGGGGAGCGGGGGGGCCGGAGAGACCCAGTACTTC
NA,NA,TRBV7-2,TRBJ1-5,CASSLSDQNSNQPQHF,TGTGCCAGCAGCTTATCAGATCAGAATAGCAATCAGCCCCAGCATTTT
NA,NA,TRBV9,TRBJ2-3,CASNGGSTDTQYF,TGTGCCAGCAACGGTGGAAGCACAGATACGCAGTATTTT
NA,TRBD1,TRBV11-2,TRBJ1-1,CASSFRGHTEAFF,TGTGCCAGCAGCTTCAGGGGGCACACTGAAGCTTTCTTT
NA,NA,TRBV6-2/TRBV6-3,TRBJ2-5,CASSYLSETQYF,TGTGCCAGCAGTTACTTATCAGAGACCCAGTACTTC
NA,TRBD2,TRBV27,TRBJ2-7,CASRLAGRSSYEQYF,TGTGCCAGCAGGTTAGCGGGGAGGAGCTCCTACGAGCAGTACTTC
few,NA,TRBV15,TRBJ1-1,CATSRGGDNTEAFF,TGTGCCACCTCCCGGGGGGGGGATAACACTGAAGCTTTCTTT
NA,NA,TRBV20-1,TRBJ2-3,CSASSGRSDTQYF,TGCAGTGCTAGTTCTGGAAGGTCAGATACGCAGTATTTT
NA,NA,TRBV4-1,TRBJ2-7,CASSLRDSYEQYF,TGCGCCAGCAGCCTGAGGGATTCCTACGAGCAGTACTTC
once,NA,TRBV27,TRBJ2-7,CASSSMPGSYEQYF,TGTGCCAGCAGTTCGATGCCAGGGTCCTACGAGCAGTACTTC
NA,NA,TRBV6-1,TRBJ1-4,CASSEVQGSQKLFF,TGTGCCAGCAGTGAAGTGCAGGGGTCTCAAAAACTGTTTTTT
NA,NA,TRBV28,TRBJ1-2,CASSLGGRGGYTF,TGTGCCAGCAGTTTAGGGGGGCGAGGTGGCTACACCTTC
NA,NA,TRBV12-3/TRBV12-4,TRBJ1-1,CASTNNYTEAFF,TGTGCCAGCACCAACAACTACACTGAAGCTTTCTTT
NA,TRBD1,TRBV28,TRBJ2-7,CASIDRAGQGSYEQYF,TGTGCCAGCATCGACCGGGCCGGACAGGGGAGCTACGAGCAGTACTTC
NA,TRBD1,TRBV4-1,TRBJ1-2,CASSQEDRGYGYTF,TGCGCCAGCAGCCAAGAGGACAGGGGCTATGGCTACACCTTC
NA,NA,TRBV7-6,TRBJ2-3,CASSARTASTDTQYF,TGTGCCAGCAGCGCTAGGACAGCTAGCACAGATACGCAGTATTTT
NA,NA,TRBV2,TRBJ1-1,CASSADRRTEAFF,TGTGCCAGCAGTGCCGACAGGAGGACTGAAGCTTTCTTT
NA,NA,TRBV11-1,TRBJ2-6,CASSPLGVSGANVLTF,TGTGCCAGCAGCCCTCTGGGTGTCTCTGGGGCCAACGTCCTGACTTTC
few,TRBD2,TRBV4-1,TRBJ2-7,CASSQGTSGYEQYF,TGCGCCAGCAGCCAAGGGACTAGCGGCTACGAGCAGTACTTC
NA,NA,TRBV28,TRBJ2-5,CASSPTARETQYF,TGTGCCAGCAGTCCGACGGCGCGGGAGACCCAGTACTTC
few,NA,TRBV5-4,TRBJ2-7,CASTAGTDSYEQYF,TGTGCCAGCACCGCCGGGACCGATTCCTACGAGCAGTACTTC
NA,NA,TRBV5-1,TRBJ1-6,CASSLATASSYNSPLHF,TGCGCCAGCAGCTTGGCTACAGCTAGCTCCTATAATTCACCCCTCCACTTT
NA,TRBD2,TRBV18,TRBJ2-3,CASSPRLAGTDTQYF,TGTGCCAGCTCACCGAGACTAGCGGGCACAGATACGCAGTATTTT
NA,TRBD1,TRBV11-2,TRBJ1-2,CASSLVAQGAGYTF,TGTGCCAGCAGCTTAGTAGCCCAGGGGGCTGGCTACACCTTC
NA,TRBD1,TRBV6-4,TRBJ1-1,CAGTGGVGNTEAFF,TGTGCCGGTACAGGGGGAGTAGGGAACACTGAAGCTTTCTTT
NA,NA,TRBV13,TRBJ1-2,CASSPRGGENYGYTF,TGTGCCAGCAGCCCCCGAGGGGGGGAGAACTATGGCTACACCTTC
NA,NA,TRBV19,TRBJ1-6,CASSIGGYSTNSPLHF,TGTGCCAGTAGTATTGGAGGTTATTCTACCAATTCACCCCTCCACTTT
NA,TRBD1,TRBV27,TRBJ1-6,CASSLRQGSYNSPLHF,TGTGCCAGCAGTTTACGACAGGGGAGCTATAATTCACCCCTCCACTTT
NA,NA,TRBV3-1/TRBV3-2,TRBJ2-5,CAISTGTTVWDETQYF,TGTGCCATCTCAACGGGGACAACAGTTTGGGACGAGACCCAGTACTTC
NA,TRBD1,TRBV10-2,TRBJ1-1,CASIYTRTGTNTEAFF,TGCGCCAGCATTTACACTAGGACAGGGACAAACACTGAAGCTTTCTTT
NA,NA,TRBV19,TRBJ1-5,CASSIGGPQPQHF,TGTGCCAGTAGTATTGGGGGCCCCCAGCCCCAGCATTTT
NA,TRBD2,TRBV5-4,TRBJ2-3,CASSLGPERGDVDTQYF,TGTGCCAGCAGCTTGGGCCCGGAGCGGGGCGACGTAGATACGCAGTATTTT
NA,NA,TRBV9,TRBJ1-5,CASSVGENQPQHF,TGTGCCAGCAGCGTCGGAGAGAATCAGCCCCAGCATTTT
NA,NA,TRBV28,TRBJ1-1,CASSSSEDRGAFF,TGTGCCAGCAGTTCTTCCGAGGACCGGGGAGCTTTCTTT
NA,NA,TRBV4-3,TRBJ1-5,CASSLQRGVNQPQHF,TGCGCCAGCAGCTTGCAGCGGGGTGTAAATCAGCCCCAGCATTTT
NA,NA,TRBV6-2/TRBV6-3,TRBJ2-1,CASSYSGGPSSYNEQFF,TGTGCCAGCAGTTACTCCGGGGGGCCGAGCTCCTACAATGAGCAGTTCTTC
NA,NA,TRBV7-3,TRBJ2-7,CASSLGWGYEQYF,TGTGCCAGCAGCTTAGGATGGGGATACGAGCAGTACTTC
NA,TRBD1,TRBV6-1,TRBJ1-4,CASSEAVGQGNEKLFF,TGTGCCAGCAGTGAAGCGGTGGGACAGGGAAATGAAAAACTGTTTTTT
NA,NA,TRBV29-1,TRBJ1-2,CSVDEDSNYGYTF,TGCAGCGTTGACGAGGACAGTAACTATGGCTACACCTTC
NA,TRBD2,TRBV18,TRBJ2-3,CASSPFGVAGGLSTDTQYF,TGTGCCAGCTCACCATTTGGGGTAGCGGGGGGCCTGAGCACAGATACGCAGTATTTT
NA,NA,TRBV5-8,TRBJ1-1,CASTISTGTMNTEAFF,TGTGCCAGCACCATCTCGACGGGGACCATGAACACTGAAGCTTTCTTT
NA,NA,TRBV7-9,TRBJ2-4,CASSIMGGTDIQYF,TGTGCCAGCAGTATCATGGGAGGGACAGACATTCAGTACTTC